This T cell receptor (beta chain) was retrieved from a study of shared clonotypes between healthy human individuals (TCRdb year 2020). For the wider study: A couple of women and a few men aged 18 to 49 years were included in the cohort. Leukapheresis yielded between about 0.8 and 8.9 billion PBMCs per donor. Blood TCR repertoires of four to six healthy adults were deeply sequenced to estimate repertoire size and the extent of clonotype sharing between individuals. To increase sequencing depth and limit assay-specific biases, different laboratories used diverse techniques to prepare libraries and sequence TCR repertoires. Per donor, three plates each were used for CD4 naive and CD4 memory, two for CD8 naive, and one for CD8 memory. What the work shows at the level of the full study, not this receptor alone: Compared with non-shared clonotypes, the clonotypes found in all four sorted-subset donors had higher generation probabilities. Pairwise subsampling led to the expectation that sequencing depth would affect the degree of clonotype sharing among donors. The small number of donors limited the genetic and exposure-history diversity represented. When a few donors were compared, the shared fraction of clonotypes was around 5.1% for naive CD4, 3.5% to 4% for naive CD8, 2.3% for memory CD4, and 0.35% to 0.4% for memory CD8. Rarefaction of sorted-subset datasets indicated incomplete sequencing despite the large sequencing depth. Sampling was limited to blood, and TCR repertoires in tissue likely differ from TCR repertoires in blood. Larger estimated clonotype richness was generally found for naive subsets than for memory subsets.

Using the deep immunoSEQ assay, TCR CDR3 regions were amplified from genomic DNA by multiplex PCR. For each cell subset, the extracted genomic DNA was distributed evenly across all wells of several immunoSEQ 96-well plates, and each plate served as one replicate. For sorted subsets, approximately 190 ng of genomic DNA, equivalent to tens of thousands of T cell genomes, went into each replicate PCR. Purified libraries were quantified with a Qubit 3.0 fluorometer, sized on a Bioanalyzer 2100, and re-quantified with the KAPA Library Quantification kit. A separate single-read 150-cycle Illumina NextSeq 550 flow cell was used to sequence each immunoSEQ 96-well plate. In the paper's pipeline: Because only junctional sequences without quality scores were contained in the immunoSEQ output, filtering matching that applied to full-length reads could not be performed. To assign V/J genes and CDR3, sequences were annotated using PyIR, a Python wrapper for IgBLAST v1.9, with IMGT germline references. Reads were filtered out if the reads had weak V/J assignments (E-value above 1e-6), no CDR3, stop codons, out-of-frame junctions, or ambiguous translated residues. V3J clonotypes were defined by identical inferred V gene, J gene, and CDR3 amino acid sequence. Percentage overlap between repertoires was calculated by dividing the number of shared unique clonotypes by the size of the smaller repertoire. RTK rarefaction, the Chao1 estimator, and Recon v2.1 estimates of unobserved clonotypes were used to assess repertoire richness. OLGA was used to compute generation probabilities for all TCRbeta clonotypes that the gDNA method yielded from a handful of donors. Imported from immuneACCESS, the table was reduced by TCRdb to in-frame sequences with V and J called. These copies leave out some clones; in studies compared against another copy, an unresolved V gene accounts for under half, and the cause of the remainder is not known. D and trimming were read from the DNA, whereas the V and J calls and clone size are those reported in that table. For this sample the table gives 2 million to 2.5 million clones, of which 85% to 95% were detected only once. The biggest ten clones account for 0.37% of the sample.

Donors were healthy HIV-negative adults with no recently reported acute infections or vaccinations. Only Caucasian adults living in Nashville, Tennessee, USA were represented among the donors. CD4+ T cells were enriched by magnetic negative selection, after which naive cells were positively selected on CD45RA and the negative fraction was taken as the memory subset. After blood collection by leukapheresis, PBMCs were isolated using Ficoll-Histopaque density gradient centrifugation and then cryopreserved in the vapor phase of liquid nitrogen. Analytical flow cytometry was used to check the purity and quantity of each magnetically sorted T cell population. Each sorted fraction had its genomic DNA isolated and then quantified by UV absorbance on a Nanodrop 2000c. This clone was seen a few times. This receptor's antigen is unknown. No base qualities exist here, and no much larger clone lies one base off it.

V is shortened by 6 bases, J by 4 bases, and the region joining them spans 16 bases. From cysteine to phenylalanine, the CDR3 is 14 amino acids long. Solely the CDR3 DNA is kept, with 42 bases framed from the first base. From the germline V gene, CDR1 is SGHRS and CDR2 is YFSETQ. The clonotype comes from a man aged 18 to 35 in good health. Some clones in this sample may be carry-over from other donors' samples. The rearranged chain carries TRBV5-1 and TRBJ1-1, and TRBD1 may be the D gene, going by 5 matching bases. Sequenced: naive CD4+ T cells from PBMCs. The cell subset or site label corresponds to: CD45RA+ positively selected. CDR3 region: CASIPSGGSTEAFF. The sequenced DNA is TGCGCCAGCATCCCTTCCGGGGGGAGCACTGAAGCTTTCTTT.